The 10 T cell receptor beta chains reported below all come from one sample, sequenced in a study of cytomegalovirus exposure and HLA in healthy donors. A multiplex PCR was run with 60 Vbeta primers and 13 Jbeta primers. Assay: immunoSEQ multiplex PCR; the TCRdb copy retains only in-frame clones and omits some. The sample table sets out under 70,000 clones. The sequenced sample consisted of PBMCs. All receptors derive from a female donor in good health and CMV-seropositive.

V gene TRBV4-1 combines with J gene TRBJ1-2; 8 bases are a match to TRBD1. V was pared by 6 bases and J by 4 bases, with 4 bases of the junction left unmatched. CDR3 length: 13 residues. Germline V CDR1 and CDR2: MGHRA, YSYEKL. CDR3 protein: CASSEQGVYGYTF. DNA of the CDR3: TGCGCCAGCAGTGAACAGGGGGTCTATGGCTACACCTTC.

This chain joins TRBV9 and TRBJ2-7; 7 nucleotides agree with TRBD2. The CDR3 loop spans 15 amino acids. Germline assignment: CDR1 SGDLS and CDR2 YYNGEE. The V gene end was trimmed by 5 bases and the J gene end by 3 bases; junction bases not matched to a gene: 11. The DNA for the CDR3 is TGTGCCAGCAGTAGATACAGCGGGGCCAACTACGAGCAGTACTTC. Its protein is CASSRYSGANYEQYF.

The J gene is TRBJ2-1, the V gene TRBV11-2, with TRBD2 matching over 14 bases. Germline CDR1 and CDR2: SGHAT and FQNNGV. CDR3 length: 17 amino acids. Trimming at V came to 3 bases and at J to 8 bases, leaving 9 bases not matched to a gene. DNA of the CDR3: TGTGCCAGCAGCTTTCCGGAGACTAGCGGGAGGGGGGATGAGCAGTTCTTC. It yields the protein CASSFPETSGRGDEQFF. Drawing the rest from reference TRBV11-2 and TRBJ2-1, the complete variable domain is EAGVAQSPRYKIIEKRQSVAFWCNPISGHATLYWYQQILGQGPKLLIQFQNNGVVDDSQLPKDRFSAERLKGVDSTLKIQPAKLEDSAVYLCASSFPETSGRGDEQFFGPGTRLTVL.

The chain has TRBV4-3 and TRBJ2-5; 9 bases align to TRBD1. The J call may be faulty, since TRBJ2-7 better matches the DNA end. Germline CDR1 reads LGHNA; CDR2 reads YSLEER. The CDR3 is made up of 17 amino acids. The chain's CDR3 is CASSQDLQDRGSYEQYF. CDR3 DNA: TGCGCCAGCAGCCAAGATTTACAGGACAGGGGTTCTTACGAGCAGTACTTC.

V is TRBV6-5 and J is TRBJ2-1; 11 positions agree with TRBD2. Per germline, CDR1 MNHEY and CDR2 SVGAGI. This CDR3 region has 15 residues. V gave up 6 bases and J gave up 3 bases; unmatched junction bases: 4. The DNA of the CDR3 is TGTGCCAGCAGCCCCACTAGCGGGGGCTACAATGAGCAGTTCTTC. Its translation is CASSPTSGGYNEQFF.

This chain uses TRBV14 with TRBJ1-6; D is unclear. This CDR3 is built from 15 residues. Per germline, CDR1 SGHDN and CDR2 FVKESK. Trimming took 2 bases from V and 9 from J, leaving 14 bases between them. The CDR3 DNA sequence: TGTGCCAGCAGCCAAATCACAGCCGGTAGTTCACCCCTCCACTTT. Translating gives CASSQITAGSSPLHF.

The chain recombines TRBV7-2 with TRBJ1-2; 7 bases fit TRBD1. The ends lost 5 bases at V and 7 bases at J; junction bases unmatched: 4. CDR3 length equals 12 residues. Germline assignment: CDR1 SGHTA and CDR2 FQGNSA. The CDR3 DNA follows: TGTGCCAGCAGCAACAGGGGCGGTGGCTACACCTTC. Translating it yields CASSNRGGGYTF.

V gene TRBV7-2 combines with J gene TRBJ1-2; 9 bases align to TRBD1. CDR3 length: 14 amino acids. V lost 5 bases, J lost 5 bases, and 6 bases stayed unmatched. The germline V gene encodes CDR1 SGHTA and CDR2 FQGNSA. In DNA form, the CDR3 reads TGTGCCAGCAGCCCTGGGGACAGGGTGTATGGCTACACCTTC. This codes for CASSPGDRVYGYTF. Full variable domain (outside the CDR3, taken from reference TRBV7-2 and TRBJ1-2): GAGVSQSPSNKVTEKGKDVELRCDPISGHTALYWYRQSLGQGLEFLIYFQGNSAPDKSGLPSDRFSAERTGGSVSTLTIQRTQQEDSAVYLCASSPGDRVYGYTFGSGTRLTVV.

V gene TRBV28 combines with J gene TRBJ1-2; perhaps TRBD1 as D (6 bases). The CDR3 runs to 12 residues. V gave up 6 bases and J gave up 5 bases, with 10 bases separating them. The V gene's germline CDR1 is MDHEN and CDR2 SYDVKM. For the CDR3, the DNA is TGTGCCAGCAGCTACAGGGAATATGGCTACACCTTC. Translation gives CASSYREYGYTF.

The chain has TRBV6-5 and TRBJ2-7; 7 bases are a match to TRBD2. Losses at the gene ends were 2 bases for V and 2 bases for J; bases not matched to a gene: 3. Germline CDR1 is MNHEY and CDR2 is SVGAGI. This CDR3 region has 14 residues. The CDR3: CASSYMGGAYEQYF. CDR3 nucleotide sequence: TGTGCCAGCAGTTACATGGGGGGGGCCTACGAGCAGTACTTC.